What follows are 20 T cell receptor beta chains derived from one specimen sequenced in a study of metastatic and nonmetastatic thyroid tumors. Through MiXCR, TCRdb re-clonotyped the PCR reads. Of 32,000 or so clones in the sample, 15% to 20% were seen once. Thyroid surgery took place with no prior treatment in any patient. The sequenced material came from blood. The source is a male donor with papillary thyroid cancer or a benign thyroid nodule (not recorded which). Some clones in this sample may be carry-over from other donors' samples.

This clone was picked up many times. The V and J genes are TRBV4-2 and TRBJ2-7; 9 bases map to TRBD2. This CDR3 has 17 amino acids. V was pared by 4 bases and J by 6 bases, with 16 bases of the junction left unmatched. Per germline, CDR1 LGHNA and CDR2 YNFKEQ. The CDR3 region has the DNA TGTGCCAGCAGCCGCGATACCGGGACTAGCTATCCGGGCGAGCAGTACTTC. As protein: CASSRDTGTSYPGEQYF.

This clone was seen repeatedly, ten times or more. This chain joins TRBV7-3 and TRBJ2-5, with D possibly TRBD2 on 6 matching bases. Germline V gene sequence: CDR1 SGHTA, CDR2 FQGTGA. The ends were cut back, 4 bases at V and 1 base at J, with 10 bases in the middle. The CDR3 has 14 amino acids. The CDR3 loop is CASSSAGTQETQYF. CDR3 DNA: TGTGCCAGCAGCTCCGCGGGGACCCAAGAGACCCAGTACTTC.

This clone is judged medium-sized. This chain connects TRBV6-5 to TRBJ2-3; D is ambiguous. The CDR3 loop spans 17 amino acids. The germline gives CDR1 MNHEY, CDR2 SVGAGI. Trimming left V 2 bases short and J 2 bases short, with 17 bases between. The CDR3 nucleotides are TGTGCCAGCAGTTACGAGGACCCCACCTACCTCACAGATACGCAGTATTTT. Translating gives CASSYEDPTYLTDTQYF.

This clone has at least ten counts. The rearrangement joins TRBV28 to TRBJ1-1; D gene unclear. Trimming shortened V by 3 bases and J by 1 base, and 12 bases separated the two germline ends. The CDR3 runs 15 residues. Per the germline V gene, CDR1 is MDHEN and CDR2 is SYDVKM. The CDR3 protein is CASSFAAGPNTEAFF. The CDR3, as DNA: TGTGCCAGCAGTTTCGCAGCAGGACCGAACACTGAAGCTTTCTTT.

This sequence joins TRBV6-1 and TRBJ2-7; D possibly corresponds to TRBD1 (5 bases). The V gene lost 5 bases and the J gene lost 3 bases, with 17 bases spanning the gap. The CDR3 runs 15 residues. Germline assignment: CDR1 MNHNS and CDR2 SASEGT. In DNA form, the CDR3 reads TGTGCCAGCAGTCGGACATTTAGACAACTCTACGAGCAGTACTTC. It encodes CASSRTFRQLYEQYF.

Worth noting for this clone: One base away lies a much larger clone, so this may be a sequencing read error. This sequence joins TRBV5-1 and TRBJ1-5; D remains ambiguous. The CDR3 consists of 14 residues. V lost 2 bases and J 4 bases, leaving 10 bases between the germline ends. From germline, CDR1 is SGHRS and CDR2 YFSETQ. The CDR3 region has the DNA TGCGCCAGCAGCTTAGGAGTCCCAAATCAGCCCCAGCATTTT. The encoded protein is CASSLGVPNQPQHF.

This clone has a count of ten or more. The rearrangement links TRBV7-9 to TRBJ2-7; no reliable D call. V lost 2 bases and J lost 3, with 5 bases in between. Germline V gene sequence: CDR1 SEHNR, CDR2 FQNEAQ (reference sequence). The CDR3 covers 12 residues. The CDR3 DNA reads TGTGCCAGCAGCTTAACGGTCTACGAGCAGTACTTC. This codes for CASSLTVYEQYF.

This clone was seen repeatedly, ten times or more. V usage is TRBV11-1 and J usage is TRBJ1-1; 8 nucleotides match TRBD1. The trim removed 2 bases at V and 11 bases at J, leaving 19 bases unmatched. The germline CDR1 and CDR2 sequences are SGHAT and FQDESV (reference sequence). This CDR3 is 17 amino acids long. Written as DNA, the CDR3 is TGTGCCAGCAGCTTATATCCCTCTAGGGACAGGCGCCGTCGGGCTTTCTTT. Translating it yields CASSLYPSRDRRRRAFF.

The V and J genes are TRBV6-4 and TRBJ2-3; 7 nucleotides match TRBD2. The junction had 5 bases not matched to a gene; V was cut back by 6 bases and J by 5 bases. Germline loops: CDR1 MRHNA, CDR2 SNTAGT. The CDR3 loop spans 13 amino acids. CDR3 loop: CASSPGEGDTQYF. CDR3 sequence (DNA): TGTGCCAGCAGCCCCGGGGAGGGAGATACGCAGTATTTT.

The rearrangement joins TRBV27 to TRBJ2-1, with 9 bases lining up with TRBD1. In germline, CDR1 is MNHEY, CDR2 SMNVEV (reference sequence). This CDR3 has 15 residues. The V segment lost 5 bases and the J segment 3 bases; nucleotides outside the gene matches: 5. The CDR3 nucleotides read TGTGCCAGCAGTAAACAGGGGGCTTTCTACAATGAGCAGTTCTTC. This sequence encodes CASSKQGAFYNEQFF.

This clone came up many times. This chain uses TRBV10-3 with TRBJ1-1, with D maybe TRBD1 (6 bases). The CDR3 totals 17 residues. Germline CDR1 is ENHRY and CDR2 is SYGVKD. Trimming removed 6 bases from V and 2 bases from J, with 22 bases in between. Written as DNA, the CDR3 is TGTGCCATCAGGGCCGTAGGACAGACCCCTTGTAACACTGAAGCTTTCTTT. Translation gives CAIRAVGQTPCNTEAFF.

This clone was detected ten times or more. V and J are TRBV6-2 or TRBV6-3 and TRBJ2-4; 9 nucleotides line up with TRBD2. The V gene's germline CDR1 is MNHEY and CDR2 SVGEGT. V lost 2 bases to trimming and J lost 4 bases; unmatched junction nucleotides: 6. The CDR3 sequence is 16 residues long. The CDR3 is CASSYMASGAKNIQYF. As DNA, the CDR3 is TGTGCCAGCAGTTACATGGCTAGCGGGGCTAAAAACATTCAGTACTTC.

This clone is termed medium-sized. The chain carries TRBV6-5 and TRBJ2-1; D not resolved. CDR3 length: 17 amino acids. Deletions cut 5 bases from V and 0 bases from J, with 17 bases between. Germline V lookup: CDR1 MNHEY, CDR2 SVGAGI. The CDR3 reads CASSTFKDGRSYNEQFF. The DNA of the CDR3 is TGTGCCAGCAGTACTTTTAAGGACGGTCGCTCCTACAATGAGCAGTTCTTC.

This clone was counted at least ten times. This may come from a read error, since a much larger clone is one base off. The chain has TRBV7-8 and TRBJ2-7; D is perhaps TRBD2 (5 bases). The CDR3 has 14 residues. Germline V lookup: CDR1 SGHVS, CDR2 FQNEAQ. V shed 3 bases and J shed 2 bases, with 11 bases lying between them. The DNA of the CDR3 is TGTGCCAGCAGCTTCCGGCGGGTTCCCTACGAGCAGTACTTC. This codes for CASSFRRVPYEQYF.

This clone was seen many times. The identical CDR3 is also encoded by other nucleotide sequences in the sample. The V gene is TRBV9, the J gene TRBJ2-4; D is unclear. Germline V lookup: CDR1 SGDLS, CDR2 YYNGEE. This CDR3 contains 15 residues. V shed 2 bases and J shed 6 bases, with 15 bases lying between them. In nucleotides, the CDR3 is TGTGCCAGCAGCGTTAGTTGGCAGCCGAGAAACATTCAGTACTTC. Encoded protein: CASSVSWQPRNIQYF.

This clone was observed at least ten times. The gene calls are TRBV11-2 and TRBJ2-7, with no clear D. Looked up from germline, CDR1 is SGHAT and CDR2 is FQNNGV. Trimming removed 8 bases at V and 2 bases at J, with 7 bases between. The CDR3 is 11 amino acids. Here the CDR3 reads CASRTTYEQYF. CDR3 in DNA: TGTGCCAGCCGCACCACCTACGAGCAGTACTTC.

This clone was detected many times. This sequence joins TRBV19 and TRBJ2-3, with 7 bases lining up with TRBD1. Trimming at V came to 6 bases and at J to 0 bases, leaving 12 bases not matched to a gene. Germline V gene sequence: CDR1 LNHDA, CDR2 SQIVND (reference sequence). The CDR3 spans 17 residues. For the CDR3, the DNA is TGTGCCAGTAGGCCAACGGGGACAGCCACTAGCACAGATACGCAGTATTTT. As protein: CASRPTGTATSTDTQYF.

The sample holds many counts of this clone. The CDR3 DNA follows: TGCGCCAGCACTGAAGGAATAACACATCAGCCCCAGCATTTT. Encoded protein: CASTEGITHQPQHF. The rearrangement joins TRBV10-2 to TRBJ1-5; D is unresolved. This CDR3 has 14 amino acids. CDR1 and CDR2 (germline): WSHSY, SAAADI. V was shortened by 7 bases and J by 5 bases, with 15 bases between the two germline ends.

V gene TRBV6-1 combines with J gene TRBJ2-1; no clear D gene. Germline CDR1 reads MNHNS; CDR2 reads SASEGT. Trimming pared 2 bases from V and 13 bases from J, leaving 18 bases between. This CDR3 contains 14 residues. The CDR3, as DNA: TGTGCCAGCAGTGAAAGGGATCTGCAAAATCAACAGTTCTTC. It translates to CASSERDLQNQQFF.

Only one count was recorded for this clone. A junction end diverges from the germline sequence, so it may reflect a read error. This chain uses TRBV11-2 with TRBJ2-3; D might be TRBD2 (5 bases). The CDR3 length is 13 residues. The germline V gene encodes CDR1 SGHAT and CDR2 FQNNGV. This CDR3 reads CAISLRVACTQYF. CDR3 sequence (DNA): TGTGCCATCAGCTTACGAGTAGCGTGTACGCAGTATTTT.